Given below is one T cell receptor (beta chain) in context. The sample originates from a study of blood T cell repertoires in COVID-19. About the study: PBMCs, B-cell-depleted T cells, or T cells provided the cDNA or gDNA that made up the material.

In the authors' methods: Estimation of nucleated cell counts relied on the amplification of reference gene primers. Measured with immunoSEQ multiplex PCR; TCRdb has only the in-frame clones, and not every one. The D gene and trimming were derived from the DNA, and the V and J assignments and clone size from that table. The sample yields fewer than 300,000 clones, approximately 87% seen once. The V end lost 2 bases, the J end lost 8 bases, and 10 bases lay between the germline ends. Germline V CDR1 and CDR2: SGHAT, FQNNGV. This CDR3 comprises 14 residues. The sequencing sample was made of peripheral blood. The sequence was obtained from a woman aged 30 to 39 with COVID-19, enrolled during active disease. This chain connects TRBV11-2 to TRBJ1-6, with no clear D. The DNA of the CDR3 is TGTGCCAGCAGCTTAAATTTGCGGGATTCACCCCTCCACTTT. This gives the protein CASSLNLRDSPLHF.